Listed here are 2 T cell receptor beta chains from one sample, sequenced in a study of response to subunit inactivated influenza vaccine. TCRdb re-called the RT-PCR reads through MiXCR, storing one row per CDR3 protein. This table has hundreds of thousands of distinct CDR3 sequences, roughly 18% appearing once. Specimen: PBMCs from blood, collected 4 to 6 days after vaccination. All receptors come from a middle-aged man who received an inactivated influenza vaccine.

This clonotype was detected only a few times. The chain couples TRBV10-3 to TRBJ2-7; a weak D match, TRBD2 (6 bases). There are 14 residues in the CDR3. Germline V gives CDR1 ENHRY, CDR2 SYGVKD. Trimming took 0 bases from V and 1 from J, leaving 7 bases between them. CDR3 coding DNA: TGTGCCATCAGTGAGTCGGAGGGGTCCTACGAGCAGTACTTC. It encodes CAISESEGSYEQYF.

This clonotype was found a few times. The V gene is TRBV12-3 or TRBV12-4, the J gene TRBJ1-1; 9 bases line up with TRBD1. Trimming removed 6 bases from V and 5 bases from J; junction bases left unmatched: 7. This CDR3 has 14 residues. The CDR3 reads CASSLGQGKTEAFF. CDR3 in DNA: TGTGCCAGCAGCCTGGGACAGGGCAAAACTGAAGCTTTCTTT.